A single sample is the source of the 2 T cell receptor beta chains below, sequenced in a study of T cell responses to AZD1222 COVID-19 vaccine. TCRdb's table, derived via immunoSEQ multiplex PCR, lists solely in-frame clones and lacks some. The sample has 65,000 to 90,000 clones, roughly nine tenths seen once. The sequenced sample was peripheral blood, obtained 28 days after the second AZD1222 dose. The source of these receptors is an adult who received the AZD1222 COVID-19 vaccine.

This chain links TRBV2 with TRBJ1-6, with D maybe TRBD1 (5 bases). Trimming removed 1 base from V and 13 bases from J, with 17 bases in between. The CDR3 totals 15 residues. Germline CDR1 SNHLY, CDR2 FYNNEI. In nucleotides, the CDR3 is TGTGCCAGCAGTGAAGTGGGACGGCATCGAATTCCCCTCCACTTT. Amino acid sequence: CASSEVGRHRIPLHF.

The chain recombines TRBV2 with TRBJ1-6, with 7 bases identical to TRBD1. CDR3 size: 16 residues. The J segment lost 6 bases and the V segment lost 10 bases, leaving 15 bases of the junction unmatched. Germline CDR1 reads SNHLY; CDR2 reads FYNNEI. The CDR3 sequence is CAIKQGWRQSNSPLHF. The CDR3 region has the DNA TGTGCCATCAAACAGGGGTGGCGTCAGTCTAATTCACCCCTCCACTTT.